Listed below are T cell receptor beta chains from one sample, sequenced in a study of cytomegalovirus exposure and HLA in healthy donors. Sequencing was performed with immunoSEQ multiplex PCR; in TCRdb, only in-frame clones are kept and a portion is missing. The sample contains around 120,000 clones, over 80% of which appear only once. Input material: PBMCs. Receptors were obtained from a man between 45 and 60 years old in good health and CMV-seronegative. CDR3s include the opening cysteine and the closing phenylalanine or tryptophan. The D gene is left open where the match is weak. Clone size is stated in some rows and not others, as once, few, many or a class when expanded.

TGTGCCAGTAGTACCAGGACTAGCGGACGAGATACGCAGTATTTT	CASSTRTSGRDTQYF	TRBV19	TRBD2	.	TRBJ2-3
TGCGCCAGCAGGCAAGGGCCGCGGGACAGCCAAGAGACCCAGTACTTC	CASRQGPRDSQETQYF	TRBV4-3	.	few	TRBJ2-5
TGCAGCGTTGAGGCCCGAAGGGGAGGGTACGAGCAGTACTTC	CSVEARRGGYEQYF	TRBV29-1	TRBD2	.	TRBJ2-7
TGCGCCAGCGCACGGAGGGGATCAACTAATGAAAAACTGTTTTTT	CASARRGSTNEKLFF	TRBV5-1	.	.	TRBJ1-4
TGTGCCAGCAGCGCGACAGGGGGCTGGGCCTTAGATTTT	CASSATGGWALDF	TRBV6-1	TRBD1	.	TRBJ2-3
TGTGCCAGCAGCTTAGCGGCCCGCAGAAGCAATCAGCCCCAGCATTTT	CASSLAARRSNQPQHF	TRBV7-2	.	.	TRBJ1-5
TGTGCCAGCAGTTTAAGCGGATACGAGCAGTACTTC	CASSLSGYEQYF	TRBV27	.	.	TRBJ2-7
TGCGCCAGCAGTTCTCGGGATCCTGGAGAGACCCAGTACTTC	CASSSRDPGETQYF	TRBV5-1	.	.	TRBJ2-5
TGTGCCAGCAGCTTACAGGGGCCTGAAGCTTTCTTT	CASSLQGPEAFF	TRBV5-6	TRBD1	few	TRBJ1-1
TGTGCCAGCAAATTAGCGGGGGGAACCTACGAGCAGTACTTC	CASKLAGGTYEQYF	TRBV28	TRBD2	few	TRBJ2-7
TGCGCCAGCAGCCCGGAGGGGGACAGGGGTGTGACCCAGTACTTC	CASSPEGDRGVTQYF	TRBV5-1	TRBD1	few	TRBJ2-5
TGTGCCAGCAGTTTGCCGAGGTGGACTGAAGCTTTCTTT	CASSLPRWTEAFF	TRBV28	.	once	TRBJ1-1
TGTGCCAGCAGTCCCGGGACAGTGATGTCCTACGAGCAGTACTTC	CASSPGTVMSYEQYF	TRBV6-5	TRBD1	.	TRBJ2-7
TGTGCCGCTGGAGGACAGCCGAACACCGGGGAGCTGTTTTTT	CAAGGQPNTGELFF	TRBV7-8	.	.	TRBJ2-2
TGTGCCAGTAGCCCTGGGTGGCAGGGAACCTACGAGCAGTACTTC	CASSPGWQGTYEQYF	TRBV19	.	.	TRBJ2-7
TGTGCCAGCAGTCCCCTCCCGGGGGTAGCTCAACATACAGCCTACGAGCAGTACTTC	CASSPLPGVAQHTAYEQYF	TRBV28	.	few	TRBJ2-7
TGTGCCATATCTTCCGGGACAGGGAACACTGAAGCTTTCTTT	CAISSGTGNTEAFF	TRBV15	TRBD1	.	TRBJ1-1
TGTGCCAGTAGTCCAACTCTGGACAGACAATACTACTTC	CASSPTLDRQYYF	TRBV19	.	.	TRBJ2-5
TGTGCCAGCAGCCACGGGGGGGGGACTAGCGGGGAAGGAGATACGCAGTATTTT	CASSHGGGTSGEGDTQYF	TRBV4-2	TRBD2	.	TRBJ2-3
TGCGCCAGCAGTCCCGGGACTAGCGGGAGGTTAAACAATGAGCAGTTCTTC	CASSPGTSGRLNNEQFF	TRBV5-1	TRBD2	.	TRBJ2-1
TGTGCCCGCAGTTTGCTGAACGGGGGGGCCACCTACGAGCAGTACTTC	CARSLLNGGATYEQYF	TRBV27	TRBD2	.	TRBJ2-7
TGTGCCAGCACCATCGAACAGGAAACTAATGAAAAACTGTTTTTT	CASTIEQETNEKLFF	TRBV28	.	once	TRBJ1-4
TGCGCCAGCAGCCAAGATCGCGGAGGGGTATTGGAAAAACTGTTTTTT	CASSQDRGGVLEKLFF	TRBV4-1	.	.	TRBJ1-4
TGTGCCAGTAGCTTACAGGGGGCTACCTACGAGCAGTACTTC	CASSLQGATYEQYF	TRBV19	TRBD1	.	TRBJ2-7
TGCAGTGCTAGTAGGGGGAATGAGCAGTTCTTC	CSASRGNEQFF	TRBV20-1	.	.	TRBJ2-1
TGTGCCAGCAGTTTAACCAGGTACGAGCAGTACTTC	CASSLTRYEQYF	TRBV28	.	.	TRBJ2-7
TGTGCCAGCAGTGTTGGACTAGCGGGAGGCAATGAGCAGTTCTTC	CASSVGLAGGNEQFF	TRBV25-1	TRBD2	.	TRBJ2-1
TGCGCCAGCAGCTTGGAGACAGGCCCCCGCCAGTTCTTC	CASSLETGPRQFF	TRBV5-1	.	.	TRBJ2-1
TGTGCCAGCAGCTATGGGGCTAAGGAGACCCAGTACTTC	CASSYGAKETQYF	TRBV11-1	.	.	TRBJ2-5